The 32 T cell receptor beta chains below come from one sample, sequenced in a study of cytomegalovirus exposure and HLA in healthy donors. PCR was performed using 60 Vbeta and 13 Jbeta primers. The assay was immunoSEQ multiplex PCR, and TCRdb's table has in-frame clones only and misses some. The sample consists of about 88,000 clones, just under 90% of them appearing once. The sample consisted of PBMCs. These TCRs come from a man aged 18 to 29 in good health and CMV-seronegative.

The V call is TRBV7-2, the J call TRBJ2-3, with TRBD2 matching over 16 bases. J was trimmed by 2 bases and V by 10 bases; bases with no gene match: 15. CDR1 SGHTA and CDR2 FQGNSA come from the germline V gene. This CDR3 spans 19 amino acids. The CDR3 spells CAIARGLAGGILNTDTQYF. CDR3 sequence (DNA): TGTGCCATCGCACGGGGACTAGCGGGAGGGATCTTAAACACAGATACGCAGTATTTT.

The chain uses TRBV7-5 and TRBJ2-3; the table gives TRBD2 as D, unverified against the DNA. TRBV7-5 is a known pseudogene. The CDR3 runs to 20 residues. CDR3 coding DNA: TGTGTCAGAAGCTTAGGACCCGGGACTAGCGGGGGTGTGAACCCAGATACGCAGTATTTT. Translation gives CVRSLGPGTSGGVNPDTQYF.

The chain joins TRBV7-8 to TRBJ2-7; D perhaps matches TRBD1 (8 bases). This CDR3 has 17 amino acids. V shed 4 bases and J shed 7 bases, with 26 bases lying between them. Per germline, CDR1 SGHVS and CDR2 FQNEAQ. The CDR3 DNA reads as TGTGCCAGCAGCTCGACTACGGGGAGGACAGGGAGGGAAGAGCAGTACTTC. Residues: CASSSTTGRTGREEQYF.

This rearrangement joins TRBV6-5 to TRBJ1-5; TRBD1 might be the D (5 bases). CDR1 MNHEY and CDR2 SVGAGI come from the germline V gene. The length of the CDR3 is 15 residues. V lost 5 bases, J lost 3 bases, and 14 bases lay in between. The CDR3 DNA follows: TGTGCCAGCAGTAGAGTACGGGACTCCAATCAGCCCCAGCATTTT. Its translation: CASSRVRDSNQPQHF.

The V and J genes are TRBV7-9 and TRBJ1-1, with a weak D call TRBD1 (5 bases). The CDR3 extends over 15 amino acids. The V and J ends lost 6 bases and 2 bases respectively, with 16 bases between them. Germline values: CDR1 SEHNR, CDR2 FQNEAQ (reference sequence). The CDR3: CASSRTPTGNTEAFF. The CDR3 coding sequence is TGTGCCAGCAGTCGTACCCCAACAGGTAACACTGAAGCTTTCTTT.

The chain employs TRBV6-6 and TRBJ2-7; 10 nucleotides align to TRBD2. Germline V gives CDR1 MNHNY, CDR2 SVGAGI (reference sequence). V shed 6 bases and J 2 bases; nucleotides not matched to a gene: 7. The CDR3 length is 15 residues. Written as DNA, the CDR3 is TGTGCCAGCAGGCTCACTAGCGGGGCTACCTACGAGCAGTACTTC. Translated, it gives CASRLTSGATYEQYF.

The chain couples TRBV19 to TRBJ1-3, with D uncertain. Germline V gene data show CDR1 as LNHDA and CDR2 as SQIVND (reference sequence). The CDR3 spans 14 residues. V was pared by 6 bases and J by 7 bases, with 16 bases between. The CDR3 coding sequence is TGTGCCAGTAGGTCTTTAAACCGGGTGAACACCATATATTTT. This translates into CASRSLNRVNTIYF.

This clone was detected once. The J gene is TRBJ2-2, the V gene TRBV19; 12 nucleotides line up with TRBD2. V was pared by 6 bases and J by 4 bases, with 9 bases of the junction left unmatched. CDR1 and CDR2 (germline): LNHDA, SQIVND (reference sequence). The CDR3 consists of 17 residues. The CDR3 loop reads CASSPRLAGAVTGELFF. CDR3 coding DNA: TGTGCCAGTAGCCCCCGACTAGCGGGAGCCGTCACCGGGGAGCTGTTTTTT.

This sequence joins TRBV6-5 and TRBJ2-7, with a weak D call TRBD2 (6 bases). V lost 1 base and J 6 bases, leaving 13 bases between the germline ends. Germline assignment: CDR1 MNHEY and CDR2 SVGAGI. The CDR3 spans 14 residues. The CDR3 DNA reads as TGTGCCAGCAGTTACTTCCGGGAGTCGTCCGAGCAGTACTTC. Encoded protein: CASSYFRESSEQYF.

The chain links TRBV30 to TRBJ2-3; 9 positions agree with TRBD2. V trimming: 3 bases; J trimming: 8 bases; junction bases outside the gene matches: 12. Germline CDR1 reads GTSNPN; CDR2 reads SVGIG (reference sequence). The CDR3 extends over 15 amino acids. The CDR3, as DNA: TGTGCCTGGAGAGGTGGGCGGGAGGGCCTCGCTACGCAGTATTTT. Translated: CAWRGGREGLATQYF.

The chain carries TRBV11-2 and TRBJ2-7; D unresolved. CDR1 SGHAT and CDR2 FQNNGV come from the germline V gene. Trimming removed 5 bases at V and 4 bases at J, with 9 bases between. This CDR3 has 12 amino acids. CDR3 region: CASSPRYYEQYF. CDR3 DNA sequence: TGTGCCAGCAGCCCTAGATATTACGAGCAGTACTTC.

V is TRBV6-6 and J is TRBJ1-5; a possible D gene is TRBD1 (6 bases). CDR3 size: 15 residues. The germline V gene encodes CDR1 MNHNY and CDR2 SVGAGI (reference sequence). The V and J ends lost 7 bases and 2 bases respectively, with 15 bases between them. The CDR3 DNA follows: TGTGCCAGCACCCAAAACAGGGTTCGCAATCAGCCCCAGCATTTT. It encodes CASTQNRVRNQPQHF.

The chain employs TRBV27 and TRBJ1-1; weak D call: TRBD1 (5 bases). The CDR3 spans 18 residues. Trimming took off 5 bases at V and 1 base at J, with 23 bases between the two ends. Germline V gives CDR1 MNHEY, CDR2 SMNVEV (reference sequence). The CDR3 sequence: CASSARGGSAERNTEAFF. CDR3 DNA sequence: TGTGCCAGCAGTGCCCGCGGGGGGAGCGCCGAACGGAACACTGAAGCTTTCTTT.

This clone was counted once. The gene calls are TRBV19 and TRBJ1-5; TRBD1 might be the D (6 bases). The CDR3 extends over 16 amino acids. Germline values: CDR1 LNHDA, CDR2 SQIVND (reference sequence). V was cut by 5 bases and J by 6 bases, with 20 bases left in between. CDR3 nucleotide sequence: TGTGCCAGTAGTTACGCGGGGCGGGGGCGCGGTCAGCCCCAGCATTTT. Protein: CASSYAGRGRGQPQHF. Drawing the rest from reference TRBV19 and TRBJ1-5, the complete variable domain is DGGITQSPKYLFRKEGQNVTLSCEQNLNHDAMYWYRQDPGQGLRLIYYSQIVNDFQKGDIAEGYSVSREKKESFPLTVTSAQKNPTAFYLCASSYAGRGRGQPQHFGDGTRLSIL.

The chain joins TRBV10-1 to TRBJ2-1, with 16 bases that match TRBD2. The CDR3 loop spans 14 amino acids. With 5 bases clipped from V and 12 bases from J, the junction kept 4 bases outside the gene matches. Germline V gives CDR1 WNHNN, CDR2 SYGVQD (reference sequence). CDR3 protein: CASSSGTSGRGQFF. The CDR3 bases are TGCGCCAGCAGTTCCGGGACTAGCGGGAGGGGGCAGTTCTTC.

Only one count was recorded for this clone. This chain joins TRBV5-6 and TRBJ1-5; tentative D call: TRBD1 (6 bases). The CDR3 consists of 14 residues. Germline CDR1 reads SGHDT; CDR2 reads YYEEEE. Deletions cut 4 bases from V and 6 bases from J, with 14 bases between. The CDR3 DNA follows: TGTGCCAGCAGCCATACAGGGTTTGGTCAGCCCCAGCATTTT. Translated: CASSHTGFGQPQHF.

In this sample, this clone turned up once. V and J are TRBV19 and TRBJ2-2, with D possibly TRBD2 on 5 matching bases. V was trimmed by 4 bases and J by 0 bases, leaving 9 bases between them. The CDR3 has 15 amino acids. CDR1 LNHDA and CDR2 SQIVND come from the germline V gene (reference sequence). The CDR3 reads CASSRQRSNTGELFF. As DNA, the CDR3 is TGTGCCAGTAGTAGGCAGCGGTCGAACACCGGGGAGCTGTTTTTT.

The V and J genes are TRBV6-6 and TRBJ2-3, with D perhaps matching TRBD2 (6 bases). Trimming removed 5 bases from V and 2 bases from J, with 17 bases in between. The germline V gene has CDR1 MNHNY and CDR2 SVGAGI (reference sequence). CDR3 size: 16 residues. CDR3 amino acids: CASSLADGGNTDTQYF. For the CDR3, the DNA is TGTGCCAGCAGTCTCGCTGACGGCGGGAACACAGATACGCAGTATTTT.

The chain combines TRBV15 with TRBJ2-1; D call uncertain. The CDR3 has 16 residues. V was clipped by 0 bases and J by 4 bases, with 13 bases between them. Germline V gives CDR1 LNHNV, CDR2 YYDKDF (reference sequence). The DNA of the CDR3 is TGTGCCACCAGCAGAGATCCGGCGTCGACTTACAATGAGCAGTTCTTC. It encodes CATSRDPASTYNEQFF.

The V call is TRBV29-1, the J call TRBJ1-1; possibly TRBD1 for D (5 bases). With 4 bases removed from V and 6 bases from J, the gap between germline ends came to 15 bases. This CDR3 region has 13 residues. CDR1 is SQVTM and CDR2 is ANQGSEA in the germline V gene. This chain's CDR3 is CSVVSGGEAEAFF. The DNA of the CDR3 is TGCAGCGTTGTTAGTGGAGGGGAAGCTGAAGCTTTCTTT.

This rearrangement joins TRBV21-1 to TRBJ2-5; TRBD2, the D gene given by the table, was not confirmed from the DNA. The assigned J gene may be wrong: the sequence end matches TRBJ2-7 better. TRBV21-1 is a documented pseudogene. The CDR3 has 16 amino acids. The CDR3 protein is CASSEAGLLISYEQYF. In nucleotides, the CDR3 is TGTGCCAGCAGCGAGGCTGGACTCCTCATCTCCTACGAGCAGTACTTC.

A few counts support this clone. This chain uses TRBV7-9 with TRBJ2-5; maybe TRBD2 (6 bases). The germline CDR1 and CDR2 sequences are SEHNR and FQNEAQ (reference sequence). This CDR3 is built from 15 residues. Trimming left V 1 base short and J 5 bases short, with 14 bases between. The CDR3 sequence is CASSLEPGVMETQYF. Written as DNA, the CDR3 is TGTGCCAGCAGCTTAGAGCCGGGAGTGATGGAGACCCAGTACTTC.

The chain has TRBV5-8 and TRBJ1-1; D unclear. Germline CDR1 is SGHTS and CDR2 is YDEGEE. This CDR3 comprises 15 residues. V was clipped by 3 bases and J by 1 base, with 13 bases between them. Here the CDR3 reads CASSSRRHSNTEAFF. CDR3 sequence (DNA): TGTGCCAGCAGCTCCCGAAGACACTCGAACACTGAAGCTTTCTTT.

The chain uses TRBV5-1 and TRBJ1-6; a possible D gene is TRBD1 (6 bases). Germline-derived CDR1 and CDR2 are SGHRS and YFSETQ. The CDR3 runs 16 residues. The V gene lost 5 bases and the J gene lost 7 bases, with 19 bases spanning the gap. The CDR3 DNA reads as TGCGCCAGCAGAGGGGAACTGACAGGAAGGAATTCACCCCTCCACTTT. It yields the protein CASRGELTGRNSPLHF.

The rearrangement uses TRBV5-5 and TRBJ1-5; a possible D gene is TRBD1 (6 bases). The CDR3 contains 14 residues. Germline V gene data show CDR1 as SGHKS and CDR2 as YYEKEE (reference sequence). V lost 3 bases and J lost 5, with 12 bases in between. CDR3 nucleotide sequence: TGTGCCAGCAGCTCCCGGGACACCTATCAGCCCCAGCATTTT. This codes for CASSSRDTYQPQHF.

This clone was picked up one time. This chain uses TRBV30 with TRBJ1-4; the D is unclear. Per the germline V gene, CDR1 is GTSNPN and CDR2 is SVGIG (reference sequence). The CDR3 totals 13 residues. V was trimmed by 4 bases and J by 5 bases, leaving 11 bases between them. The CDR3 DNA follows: TGTGCCTGGAAGAGGCAGCACAATGAAAAACTGTTTTTT. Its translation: CAWKRQHNEKLFF.

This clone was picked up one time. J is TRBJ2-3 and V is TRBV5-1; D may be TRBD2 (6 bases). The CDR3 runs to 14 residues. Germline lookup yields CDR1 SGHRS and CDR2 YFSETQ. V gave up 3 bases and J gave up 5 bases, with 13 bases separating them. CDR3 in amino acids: CASSSRLGVDTQYF. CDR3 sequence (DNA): TGCGCCAGCAGCTCCAGACTAGGCGTAGATACGCAGTATTTT.

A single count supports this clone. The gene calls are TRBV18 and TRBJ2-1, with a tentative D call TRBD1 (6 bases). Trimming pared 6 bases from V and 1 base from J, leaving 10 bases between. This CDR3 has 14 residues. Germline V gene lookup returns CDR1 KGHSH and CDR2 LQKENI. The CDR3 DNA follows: TGTGCCAGCTCTACACAGGGATCCTACAATGAGCAGTTCTTC. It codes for CASSTQGSYNEQFF.

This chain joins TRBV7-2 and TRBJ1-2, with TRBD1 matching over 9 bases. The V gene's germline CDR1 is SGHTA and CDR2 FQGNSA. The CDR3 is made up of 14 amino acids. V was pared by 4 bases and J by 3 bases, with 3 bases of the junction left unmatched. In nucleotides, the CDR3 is TGTGCCAGCAGCTCGGACAGGGGAGACTATGGCTACACCTTC. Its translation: CASSSDRGDYGYTF.

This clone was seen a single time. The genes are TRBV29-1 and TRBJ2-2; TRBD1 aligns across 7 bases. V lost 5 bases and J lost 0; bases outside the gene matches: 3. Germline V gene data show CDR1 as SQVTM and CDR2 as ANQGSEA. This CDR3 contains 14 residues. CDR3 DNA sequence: TGCAGCGTTCGACAGGGATCGAACACCGGGGAGCTGTTTTTT. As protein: CSVRQGSNTGELFF.

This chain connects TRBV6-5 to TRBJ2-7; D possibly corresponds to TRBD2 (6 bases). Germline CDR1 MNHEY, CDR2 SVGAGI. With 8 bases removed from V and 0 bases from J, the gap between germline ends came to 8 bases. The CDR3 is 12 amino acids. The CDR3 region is CASFSGSYEQYF. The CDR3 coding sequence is TGTGCCAGCTTTAGCGGCTCCTACGAGCAGTACTTC.

The CDR3 protein is CASRGQGPPTNEKLFF. Written as DNA, the CDR3 is TGTGCCAGCAGGGGCCAGGGGCCCCCAACTAATGAAAAACTGTTTTTT. V usage is TRBV2 and J usage is TRBJ1-4; D perhaps matches TRBD1 (6 bases). This CDR3 is 16 amino acids long. Trimming took 6 bases from V and 0 from J, leaving 14 bases between them. Germline V lookup: CDR1 SNHLY, CDR2 FYNNEI.